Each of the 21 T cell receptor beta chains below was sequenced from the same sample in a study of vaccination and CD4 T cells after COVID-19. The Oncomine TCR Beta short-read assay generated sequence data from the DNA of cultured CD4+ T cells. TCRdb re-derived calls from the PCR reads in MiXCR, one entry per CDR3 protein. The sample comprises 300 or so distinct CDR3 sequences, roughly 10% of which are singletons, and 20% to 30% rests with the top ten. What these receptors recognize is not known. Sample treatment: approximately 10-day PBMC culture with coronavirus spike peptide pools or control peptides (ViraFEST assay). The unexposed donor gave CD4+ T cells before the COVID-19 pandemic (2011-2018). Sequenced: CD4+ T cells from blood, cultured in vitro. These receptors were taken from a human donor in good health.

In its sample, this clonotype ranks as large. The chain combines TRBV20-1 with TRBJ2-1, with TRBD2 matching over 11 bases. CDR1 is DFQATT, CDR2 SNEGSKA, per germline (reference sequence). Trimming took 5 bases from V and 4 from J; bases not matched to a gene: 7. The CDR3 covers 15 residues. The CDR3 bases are TGCAGTGCTGAGGGTAGCGGGAGGGCGTACAATGAGCAGTTCTTC. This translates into CSAEGSGRAYNEQFF.

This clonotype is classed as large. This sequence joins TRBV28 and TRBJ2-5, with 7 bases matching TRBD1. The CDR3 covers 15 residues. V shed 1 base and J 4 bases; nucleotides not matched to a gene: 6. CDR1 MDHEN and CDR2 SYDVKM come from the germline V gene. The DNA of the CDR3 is TGTGCCAGCAGTTTATCCGGACAGGTCGGAGAGACCCAGTACTTC. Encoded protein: CASSLSGQVGETQYF.

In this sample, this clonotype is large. The CDR3 DNA sequence: TGCAGCGTTGAGACTAGCGGGAGGACAGATACGCAGTATTTT. This sequence encodes CSVETSGRTDTQYF. The chain has TRBV29-1 and TRBJ2-3; 13 bases map to TRBD2. The CDR3 contains 14 residues. Trimming took 3 bases from V and 3 from J; bases not matched to a gene: 0. Germline V CDR1 and CDR2: SQVTM, ANQGSEA.

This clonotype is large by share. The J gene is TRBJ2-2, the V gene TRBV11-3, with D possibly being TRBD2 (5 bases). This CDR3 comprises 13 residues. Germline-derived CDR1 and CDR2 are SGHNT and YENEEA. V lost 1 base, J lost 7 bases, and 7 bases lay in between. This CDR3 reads CASSLGAGGELFF. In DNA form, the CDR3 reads TGTGCCAGCAGCTTAGGTGCGGGCGGGGAGCTGTTTTTT.

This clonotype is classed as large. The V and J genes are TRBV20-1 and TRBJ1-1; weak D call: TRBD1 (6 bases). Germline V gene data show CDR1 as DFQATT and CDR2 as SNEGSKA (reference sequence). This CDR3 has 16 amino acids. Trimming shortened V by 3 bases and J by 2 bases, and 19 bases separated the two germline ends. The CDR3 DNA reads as TGCAGTGCTAGGGATGCAGGGGATGGGCCTAACACTGAAGCTTTCTTT. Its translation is CSARDAGDGPNTEAFF.

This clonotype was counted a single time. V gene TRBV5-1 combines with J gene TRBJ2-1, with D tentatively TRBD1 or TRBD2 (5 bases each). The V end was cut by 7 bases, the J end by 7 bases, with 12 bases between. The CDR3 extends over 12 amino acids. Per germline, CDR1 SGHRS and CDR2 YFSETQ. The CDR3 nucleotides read TGCGCCAGCGGGGTTTGGGGGAATGAGCAGTTCTTC. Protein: CASGVWGNEQFF.

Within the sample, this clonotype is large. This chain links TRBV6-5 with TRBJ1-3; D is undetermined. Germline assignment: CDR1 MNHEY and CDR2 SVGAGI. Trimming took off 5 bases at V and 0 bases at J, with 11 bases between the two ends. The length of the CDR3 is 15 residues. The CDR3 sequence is CASSPSGNSGNTIYF. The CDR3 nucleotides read TGTGCCAGCAGTCCCTCGGGGAACTCTGGAAACACCATATATTTT.

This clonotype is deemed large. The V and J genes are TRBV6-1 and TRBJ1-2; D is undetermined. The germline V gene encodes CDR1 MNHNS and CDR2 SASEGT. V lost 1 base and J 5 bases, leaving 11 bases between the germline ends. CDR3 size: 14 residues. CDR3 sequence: CASSEGTIGYGYTF. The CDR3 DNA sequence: TGTGCCAGCAGTGAAGGGACTATAGGATATGGCTACACCTTC.

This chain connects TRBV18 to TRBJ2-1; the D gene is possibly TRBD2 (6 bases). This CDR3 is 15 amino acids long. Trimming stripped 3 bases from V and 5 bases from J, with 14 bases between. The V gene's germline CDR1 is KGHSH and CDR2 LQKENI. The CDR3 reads CASSPPGLFNNEQFF. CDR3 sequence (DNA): TGTGCCAGCTCACCCCCGGGACTCTTCAACAATGAGCAGTTCTTC.

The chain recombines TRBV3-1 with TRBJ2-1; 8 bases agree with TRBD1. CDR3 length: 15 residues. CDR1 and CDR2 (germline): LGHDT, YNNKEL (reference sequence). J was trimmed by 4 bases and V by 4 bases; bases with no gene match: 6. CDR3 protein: CASSPGQESYNEQFF. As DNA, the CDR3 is TGTGCCAGCAGCCCGGGACAGGAATCTTACAATGAGCAGTTCTTC.

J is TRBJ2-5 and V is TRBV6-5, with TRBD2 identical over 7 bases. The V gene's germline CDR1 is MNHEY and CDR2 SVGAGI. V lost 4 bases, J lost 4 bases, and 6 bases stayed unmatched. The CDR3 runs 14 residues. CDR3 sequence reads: CASSWGGSAETQYF. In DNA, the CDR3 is TGTGCCAGCAGTTGGGGGGGGAGTGCAGAGACCCAGTACTTC.

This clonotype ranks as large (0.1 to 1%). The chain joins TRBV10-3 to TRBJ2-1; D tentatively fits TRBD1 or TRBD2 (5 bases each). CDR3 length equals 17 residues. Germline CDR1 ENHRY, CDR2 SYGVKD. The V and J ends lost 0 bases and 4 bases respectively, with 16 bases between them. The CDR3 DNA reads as TGTGCCATCAGTGAGTCGACGAGGCGGGCAGGGTACAATGAGCAGTTCTTC. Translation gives CAISESTRRAGYNEQFF.

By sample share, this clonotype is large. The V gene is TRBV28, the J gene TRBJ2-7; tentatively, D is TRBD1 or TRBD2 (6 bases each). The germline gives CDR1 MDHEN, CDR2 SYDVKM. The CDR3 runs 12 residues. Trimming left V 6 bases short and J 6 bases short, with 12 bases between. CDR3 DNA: TGTGCCAGCAGGGCGGGACAAGGCGAGCAGTACTTC. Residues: CASRAGQGEQYF. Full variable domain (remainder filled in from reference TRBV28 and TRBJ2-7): DVKVTQSSRYLVKRTGEKVFLECVQDMDHENMFWYRQDPGLGLRLIYFSYDVKMKEKGDIPEGYSVSREKKERFSLILESASTNQTSMYLCASRAGQGEQYFGPGTRLTVT.

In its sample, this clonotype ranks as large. The CDR3 DNA sequence: TGTGCCATCAGTACTGGGGCTAGCGGGGGTGGAGAGACCCAGTACTTC. This encodes CAISTGASGGGETQYF. The J gene is TRBJ2-5, the V gene TRBV10-3, with 10 nucleotides matching TRBD2. Trimming removed 5 bases from V and 4 bases from J; junction bases left unmatched: 10. The CDR3 contains 16 residues. Looked up from germline, CDR1 is ENHRY and CDR2 is SYGVKD.

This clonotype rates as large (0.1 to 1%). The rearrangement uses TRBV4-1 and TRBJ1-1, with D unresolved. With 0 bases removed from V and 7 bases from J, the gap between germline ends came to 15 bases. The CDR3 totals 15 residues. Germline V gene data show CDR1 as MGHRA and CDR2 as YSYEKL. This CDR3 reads CASSQDPLWAVEAFF. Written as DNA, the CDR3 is TGCGCCAGCAGCCAAGATCCGCTTTGGGCAGTTGAAGCTTTCTTT.

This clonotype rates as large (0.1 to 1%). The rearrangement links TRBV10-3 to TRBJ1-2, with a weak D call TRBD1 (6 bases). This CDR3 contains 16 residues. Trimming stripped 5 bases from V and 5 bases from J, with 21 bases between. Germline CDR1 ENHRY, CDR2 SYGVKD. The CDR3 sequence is CAISQAGGGGEYGYTF. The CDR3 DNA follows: TGTGCCATCAGTCAAGCTGGGGGCGGAGGGGAGTATGGCTACACCTTC.

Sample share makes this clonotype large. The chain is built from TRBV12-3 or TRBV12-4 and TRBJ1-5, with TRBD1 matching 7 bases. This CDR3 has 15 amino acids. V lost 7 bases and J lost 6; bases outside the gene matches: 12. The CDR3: CASTQGEFQGQPQHF. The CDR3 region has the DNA TGTGCCAGCACCCAGGGGGAGTTTCAAGGTCAGCCCCAGCATTTT.

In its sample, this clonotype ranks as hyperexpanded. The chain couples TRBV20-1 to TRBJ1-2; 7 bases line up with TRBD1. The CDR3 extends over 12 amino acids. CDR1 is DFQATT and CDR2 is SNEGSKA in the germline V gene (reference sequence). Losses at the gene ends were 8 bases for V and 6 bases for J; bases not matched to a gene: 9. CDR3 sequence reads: CSPEGQSHGYTF. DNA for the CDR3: TGCAGTCCCGAGGGACAGTCTCATGGCTACACCTTC.

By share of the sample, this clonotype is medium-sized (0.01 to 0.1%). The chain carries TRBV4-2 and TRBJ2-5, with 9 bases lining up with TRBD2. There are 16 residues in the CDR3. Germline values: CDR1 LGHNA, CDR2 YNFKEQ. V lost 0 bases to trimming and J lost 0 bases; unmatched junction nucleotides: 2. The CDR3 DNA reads TGTGCCAGCAGCCAAGAAGGCGGGAGGGACCAAGAGACCCAGTACTTC. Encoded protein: CASSQEGGRDQETQYF.

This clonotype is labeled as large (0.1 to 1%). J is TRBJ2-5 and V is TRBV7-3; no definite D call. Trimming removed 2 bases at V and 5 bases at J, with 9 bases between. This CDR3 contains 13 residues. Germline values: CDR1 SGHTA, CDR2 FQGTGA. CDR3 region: CASSLGGWETQYF. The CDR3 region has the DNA TGTGCCAGCAGCTTAGGTGGTTGGGAGACCCAGTACTTC.

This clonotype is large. Here the CDR3 DNA reads TGTGCCAGCAGTACTATTCGGGACGCCGAGCAGTACTTC. It translates to CASSTIRDAEQYF. The chain is built from TRBV6-1 and TRBJ2-7; D might be TRBD1 or TRBD2, each matching 5 bases. The CDR3 consists of 13 residues. Trimming left V 5 bases short and J 6 bases short, with 14 bases between. Germline V gene data show CDR1 as MNHNS and CDR2 as SASEGT.